These 31 T cell receptor beta chains share one sample of origin, sequenced in a study of blood T cell repertoires in COVID-19. TCRdb's copy holds only in-frame clones and misses some; the assay was immunoSEQ multiplex PCR. This table has tens of thousands of clones, about nine tenths appearing once. The sequencing input was peripheral blood. These TCRs come from a woman in her forties or fifties in a cohort sampled during active COVID-19.

V and J are TRBV28 and TRBJ2-3, with D maybe TRBD1 (6 bases). This CDR3 contains 14 residues. V was cut by 6 bases and J by 4 bases, with 14 bases left in between. Looked up from germline, CDR1 is MDHEN and CDR2 is SYDVKM. Here the CDR3 DNA reads TGTGCCAGCAGCATTCAACAGGGAGCAGATACGCAGTATTTT. Translated: CASSIQQGADTQYF.

The chain links TRBV5-1 to TRBJ2-7, with 7 bases that match TRBD1. The V gene end was trimmed by 4 bases and the J gene end by 0 bases; junction bases not matched to a gene: 4. This CDR3 is 14 amino acids long. Germline lookup yields CDR1 SGHRS and CDR2 YFSETQ. CDR3 loop: CASSRDSVSYEQYF. CDR3 DNA sequence: TGCGCCAGCAGCAGGGACAGCGTCTCCTACGAGCAGTACTTC.

The J gene is TRBJ2-7, the V gene TRBV27, with 8 positions matching TRBD1. This CDR3 comprises 14 residues. CDR1 MNHEY and CDR2 SMNVEV come from the germline V gene (reference sequence). Germline trimming cut 6 bases from V and 2 bases from J; bases unmatched to any gene: 6. CDR3 protein: CASRQDRAAYEQYF. Here the CDR3 DNA reads TGTGCCAGCAGGCAGGACAGGGCCGCCTACGAGCAGTACTTC.

CDR3 sequence (DNA): TGCGCCAGCCTTCCTGGACAGGGTATGTACGAGCAGTACTTC. Translated, it gives CASLPGQGMYEQYF. The genes are TRBV10-1 and TRBJ2-7; 8 bases line up with TRBD1. CDR3 size: 14 residues. V dropped 8 bases and J dropped 4; count of bases not matched to a gene: 10. Germline V gene data show CDR1 as WNHNN and CDR2 as SYGVQD (reference sequence).

This rearrangement joins TRBV4-2 to TRBJ1-2; D is possibly TRBD1 (5 bases). The V gene's germline CDR1 is LGHNA and CDR2 YNFKEQ. The CDR3 loop spans 16 amino acids. The V gene lost 0 bases and the J gene lost 0 bases, with 11 bases spanning the gap. CDR3 DNA: TGTGCCAGCAGCCAAGATCCGGCAGGGACTAACTATGGCTACACCTTC. This encodes CASSQDPAGTNYGYTF.

The chain uses TRBV6-2 or TRBV6-3 and TRBJ1-1; D might be TRBD1 (6 bases). Germline loops: CDR1 MNHEY, CDR2 SVGEGT. CDR3 length: 17 residues. The V and J ends lost 6 bases and 5 bases respectively, with 25 bases between them. The CDR3 reads CASSPFGVQGGVTEAFF. CDR3 nucleotides: TGTGCCAGCAGCCCTTTTGGGGTACAGGGTGGAGTGACTGAAGCTTTCTTT.

The CDR3 here is CASGDRGTGFYGYTF. In DNA form, the CDR3 reads TGTGCCAGCGGGGACAGGGGAACGGGTTTCTATGGCTACACCTTC. The V gene is TRBV28, the J gene TRBJ1-2; 10 nucleotides align to TRBD1. The CDR3 spans 15 residues. J gave up 4 bases and V 8 bases, and 10 bases lay outside the gene matches. Germline values: CDR1 MDHEN, CDR2 SYDVKM.

Here the CDR3 DNA reads TGTGCCAGCAGGCAACCGGGACAGGGAATCGATGAGCAGTTCTTC. It yields the protein CASRQPGQGIDEQFF. The chain couples TRBV6-5 to TRBJ2-1; 9 bases line up with TRBD1. The CDR3 runs 15 residues. V was clipped by 6 bases and J by 8 bases; unmatched bases: 11. Per the germline V gene, CDR1 is MNHEY and CDR2 is SVGAGI.

The chain has TRBV19 and TRBJ1-4; possibly TRBD1 for D (5 bases). The V gene's germline CDR1 is LNHDA and CDR2 SQIVND (reference sequence). CDR3 size: 15 residues. V shed 4 bases and J shed 0 bases, with 9 bases lying between them. CDR3 in amino acids: CASSTATATNEKLFF. In DNA form, the CDR3 reads TGTGCCAGTAGTACTGCGACAGCAACTAATGAAAAACTGTTTTTT. Full variable domain (missing parts from reference TRBV19 and TRBJ1-4): DGGITQSPKYLFRKEGQNVTLSCEQNLNHDAMYWYRQDPGQGLRLIYYSQIVNDFQKGDIAEGYSVSREKKESFPLTVTSAQKNPTAFYLCASSTATATNEKLFFGSGTQLSVL.

This clone was counted between two and nine times. CDR3 region: CASSSDFRDTQYF. In DNA form, the CDR3 reads TGTGCCAGCAGCTCGGACTTTAGAGATACGCAGTATTTT. V gene TRBV7-3 combines with J gene TRBJ2-3, with D tentatively TRBD2 (5 bases). Germline CDR1 SGHTA, CDR2 FQGTGA. The CDR3 totals 13 residues. Trimming removed 4 bases from V and 5 bases from J, with 10 bases in between. Filled out from reference TRBV7-3 and TRBJ2-3, the complete variable domain reads GAGVSQTPSNKVTEKGKYVELRCDPISGHTALYWYRQSLGQGPEFLIYFQGTGAADDSGLPNDRFFAVRPEGSVSTLKIQRTERGDSAVYLCASSSDFRDTQYFGPGTRLTVL.

The rearrangement uses TRBV6-5 and TRBJ1-6; D may be TRBD1 (6 bases). V was cut by 6 bases and J by 8 bases, with 11 bases left in between. This CDR3 comprises 13 residues. CDR1 is MNHEY and CDR2 is SVGAGI in the germline V gene. The CDR3 sequence: CASRAQGDSPLHF. CDR3 coding DNA: TGTGCCAGCAGGGCACAGGGAGATTCACCCCTCCACTTT.

This clone was observed a single time. The DNA of the CDR3 is TGTGCCAGCAGCCCCCGGGACAGGGGGCGGAACACCATATATTTT. Its translation: CASSPRDRGRNTIYF. V gene TRBV5-7 combines with J gene TRBJ1-3, with 12 positions matching TRBD1. TRBV5-7 is recorded as an ORF, its role being uncertain. The CDR3 contains 15 residues. Trimming took 4 bases from V and 7 from J; bases not matched to a gene: 6.

The rearrangement joins TRBV7-3 to TRBJ2-5; TRBD1 matches 12 bases. The CDR3 runs to 16 residues. V dropped 5 bases and J dropped 5; count of bases not matched to a gene: 9. Germline CDR1 reads SGHTA; CDR2 reads FQGTGA. This CDR3 reads CASSPSGTGGWETQYF. The CDR3, as DNA: TGTGCCAGCAGCCCTAGCGGGACAGGGGGCTGGGAGACCCAGTACTTC. The entire variable domain, with the rest obtained from reference TRBV7-3 and TRBJ2-5, is as follows: GAGVSQTPSNKVTEKGKYVELRCDPISGHTALYWYRQSLGQGPEFLIYFQGTGAADDSGLPNDRFFAVRPEGSVSTLKIQRTERGDSAVYLCASSPSGTGGWETQYFGPGTRLLVL.

CDR3 in DNA: TGTGCCTGGAGTGTACATCCCATTCCGAACACCGGGGAGCTGTTTTTT. As protein: CAWSVHPIPNTGELFF. The V call is TRBV30, the J call TRBJ2-2; D remains ambiguous. Trimming removed 0 bases from V and 0 bases from J, with 11 bases in between. From germline, CDR1 is GTSNPN and CDR2 SVGIG (reference sequence). The CDR3 spans 16 residues.

The rearrangement uses TRBV9 and TRBJ2-1; 7 nucleotides match TRBD2. Per the germline V gene, CDR1 is SGDLS and CDR2 is YYNGEE. The CDR3 runs to 16 residues. After removal of 1 base from V and 1 base from J, the junction contained 5 bases not matched to a gene. CDR3 nucleotide sequence: TGTGCCAGCAGCGTACCAAGCGGGGCATCCTACAATGAGCAGTTCTTC. Amino acids: CASSVPSGASYNEQFF.

This clone was counted once. In DNA form, the CDR3 reads TGTGCCACCAGTGGAGAACGCCGGGACAGGGTTAAAGAGACCCAGTACTTC. Translated: CATSGERRDRVKETQYF. The chain is built from TRBV24-1 and TRBJ2-5, with 9 positions matching TRBD1. Germline lookup yields CDR1 KGHDR and CDR2 SFDVKD. V lost 5 bases, J lost 3 bases, and 12 bases stayed unmatched. The CDR3 consists of 17 residues.

This chain joins TRBV5-5 and TRBJ2-7; 8 nucleotides agree with TRBD1. Per germline, CDR1 SGHKS and CDR2 YYEKEE (reference sequence). V dropped 0 bases and J dropped 2; count of bases not matched to a gene: 7. This CDR3 region has 16 residues. The CDR3 loop is CASSLAPDRAAYEQYF. In DNA form, the CDR3 reads TGTGCCAGCAGCTTGGCTCCGGACAGGGCCGCCTACGAGCAGTACTTC.

The rearrangement uses TRBV28 and TRBJ2-7; perhaps TRBD1 as D (7 bases). Per the germline V gene, CDR1 is MDHEN and CDR2 is SYDVKM. Deletions cut 6 bases from V and 2 bases from J, with 26 bases between. CDR3 length equals 18 residues. The CDR3 bases are TGTGCCAGCAGACCCACCCCTTACAGGGGAGGTATTACCTACGAGCAGTACTTC. Protein sequence: CASRPTPYRGGITYEQYF.

The chain employs TRBV3-1 (or the pseudogene TRBV3-2) and TRBJ2-1; TRBD1 might be the D (6 bases). This CDR3 is built from 19 residues. V was shortened by 1 base and J by 5 bases, with 24 bases between the two germline ends. In germline, CDR1 is LGHDT, CDR2 YNNKEL (reference sequence). The DNA of the CDR3 is TGTGCCAGCAGCCAAGTTATCAGAACCCGTGCCAGGGGACACAATGAGCAGTTCTTC. It specifies CASSQVIRTRARGHNEQFF.

The chain carries TRBV4-1 and TRBJ2-1; 7 nucleotides align to TRBD1. Germline values: CDR1 MGHRA, CDR2 YSYEKL. The junction had 10 bases not matched to a gene; V was cut back by 1 base and J by 10 bases. CDR3 length: 15 amino acids. The CDR3 bases are TGCGCCAGCAGCCAAGTCTATACGACAGGGTGGGAGCAGTTCTTC. Protein sequence: CASSQVYTTGWEQFF.

This clone is termed medium-sized. The chain carries TRBV7-2 and TRBJ1-2; TRBD1 agrees at 7 bases. In germline, CDR1 is SGHTA, CDR2 FQGNSA. The trim removed 5 bases at V and 4 bases at J, leaving 10 bases unmatched. The CDR3 covers 15 residues. The CDR3 bases are TGTGCCAGCAGCAAACAGACAGGGTTGTCCTATGGCTACACCTTC. This encodes CASSKQTGLSYGYTF.

The J gene is TRBJ1-3, the V gene TRBV18; 9 bases are a match to TRBD1. From germline, CDR1 is KGHSH and CDR2 LQKENI. CDR3 length equals 16 residues. V was pared by 3 bases and J by 3 bases, with 6 bases of the junction left unmatched. The CDR3 DNA is TGTGCCAGCTCACCCTCGACAGGGGGATTTGGAAACACCATATATTTT. Amino acid sequence: CASSPSTGGFGNTIYF.

J is TRBJ2-7 and V is TRBV5-8; TRBD1 is a possible D gene (6 bases). The CDR3 length is 14 residues. Trimming stripped 1 base from V and 2 bases from J, with 10 bases between. Germline V gives CDR1 SGHTS, CDR2 YDEGEE. CDR3: CASSLTGPAYEQYF. The CDR3 DNA sequence: TGTGCCAGCAGCTTGACAGGGCCCGCCTACGAGCAGTACTTC.

This chain links TRBV7-2 with TRBJ2-6; 9 nucleotides match TRBD2. Trimming cost V 8 bases and J 2 bases; bases outside gene matches: 7. This CDR3 has 16 residues. Germline assignment: CDR1 SGHTA and CDR2 FQGNSA. The CDR3 nucleotides are TGTGCCAGCGCGGTTGGCGGGGGGGCTGGGGCCAACGTCCTGACTTTC. This sequence encodes CASAVGGGAGANVLTF.

The rearrangement uses TRBV24-1 and TRBJ2-5, with D hard to call. Trimming pared 1 base from V and 0 bases from J, leaving 2 bases between. Germline V gives CDR1 KGHDR, CDR2 SFDVKD. The CDR3 runs to 13 residues. The CDR3 nucleotides are TGTGCCACCAGTGATTTTAACCAAGAGACCCAGTACTTC. It is translated as CATSDFNQETQYF.

This chain uses TRBV5-1 with TRBJ2-3; TRBD2 matches at 12 bases. Trimming at V came to 4 bases and at J to 1 base, leaving 4 bases not matched to a gene. The CDR3 has 16 residues. Germline V gene data show CDR1 as SGHRS and CDR2 as YFSETQ. CDR3 loop: CASSVRTSGGTDTQYF. CDR3 DNA: TGCGCCAGCAGCGTAAGGACTAGCGGGGGCACAGATACGCAGTATTTT.

The V gene is TRBV6-5, the J gene TRBJ2-7; maybe TRBD2 (5 bases). Germline V gene data show CDR1 as MNHEY and CDR2 as SVGAGI. The CDR3 contains 13 residues. Trimming removed 5 bases at V and 3 bases at J, with 11 bases between. DNA for the CDR3: TGTGCCAGCAGTACTAGACATATCTACGAGCAGTACTTC. Translated: CASSTRHIYEQYF.

In the case of this clone: At the DNA level, this CDR3 is encoded by other sequences in the same sample as well. V is TRBV4-1 and J is TRBJ1-1; no reliable D call. CDR1 is MGHRA, CDR2 YSYEKL, per germline. Between the trimmed V and J ends, which lost 0 bases and 3 bases, there was a span of 5 bases. CDR3 size: 13 residues. The chain's CDR3 is CASSQDRDTEAFF. The CDR3 bases are TGCGCCAGCAGCCAAGACCGGGACACTGAAGCTTTCTTT.

The V gene is TRBV5-5, the J gene TRBJ1-2, with TRBD1 matching 8 bases. Germline V gives CDR1 SGHKS, CDR2 YYEKEE (reference sequence). The CDR3 totals 17 residues. V lost 0 bases and J lost 2; bases outside the gene matches: 9. DNA for the CDR3: TGTGCCAGCAGCTTGGAAGTTCAGGGGGCCCTCAACTATGGCTACACCTTC. It specifies CASSLEVQGALNYGYTF.

The chain is built from TRBV14 and TRBJ1-1; D perhaps matches TRBD1 (5 bases). Trimming removed 1 base from V and 6 bases from J, with 12 bases in between. This CDR3 has 14 residues. Looked up from germline, CDR1 is SGHDN and CDR2 is FVKESK. For the CDR3, the DNA is TGTGCCAGCAGCCAAGGAGGATGGGGCTCTGAAGCTTTCTTT. Its translation: CASSQGGWGSEAFF.

The V gene is TRBV15, the J gene TRBJ2-5, with TRBD1 matching over 7 bases. CDR1 is LNHNV, CDR2 YYDKDF, per germline (reference sequence). This CDR3 is 14 amino acids long. V trimming: 3 bases; J trimming: 2 bases; junction bases outside the gene matches: 3. The CDR3: CATSSNRGQETQYF. CDR3 bases: TGTGCCACCAGCAGTAACAGGGGACAAGAGACCCAGTACTTC.